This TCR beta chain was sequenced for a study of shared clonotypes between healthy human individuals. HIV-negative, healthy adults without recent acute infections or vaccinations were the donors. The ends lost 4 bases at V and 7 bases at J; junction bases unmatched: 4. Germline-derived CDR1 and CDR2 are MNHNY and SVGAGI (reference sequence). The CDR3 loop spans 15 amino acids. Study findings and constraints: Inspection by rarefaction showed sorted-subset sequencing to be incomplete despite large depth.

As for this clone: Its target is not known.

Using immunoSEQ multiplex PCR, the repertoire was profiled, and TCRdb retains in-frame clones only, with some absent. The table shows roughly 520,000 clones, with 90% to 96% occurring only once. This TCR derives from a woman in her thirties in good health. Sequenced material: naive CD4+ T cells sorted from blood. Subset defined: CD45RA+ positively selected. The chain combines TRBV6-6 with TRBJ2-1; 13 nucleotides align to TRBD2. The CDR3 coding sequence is TGTGCCAGCAGTTTACTAGCGGGAGGGGGGAATGAGCAGTTCTTC. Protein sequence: CASSLLAGGGNEQFF.